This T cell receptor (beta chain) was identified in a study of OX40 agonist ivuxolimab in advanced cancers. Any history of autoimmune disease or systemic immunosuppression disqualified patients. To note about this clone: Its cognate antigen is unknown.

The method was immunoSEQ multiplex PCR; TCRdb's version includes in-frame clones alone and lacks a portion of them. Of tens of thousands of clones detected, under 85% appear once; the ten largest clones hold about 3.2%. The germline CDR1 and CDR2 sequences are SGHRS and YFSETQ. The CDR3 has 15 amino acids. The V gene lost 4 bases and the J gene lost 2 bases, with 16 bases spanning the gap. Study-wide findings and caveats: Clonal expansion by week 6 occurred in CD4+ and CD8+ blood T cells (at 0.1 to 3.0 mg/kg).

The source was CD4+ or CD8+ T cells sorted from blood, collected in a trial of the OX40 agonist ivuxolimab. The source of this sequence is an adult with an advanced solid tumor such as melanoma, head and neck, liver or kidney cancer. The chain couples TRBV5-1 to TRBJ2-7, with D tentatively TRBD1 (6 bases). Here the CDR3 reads CASSIVQGDTYEQYF. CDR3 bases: TGCGCCAGCAGCATAGTACAGGGAGACACCTACGAGCAGTACTTC.